The rows below give T cell receptor beta chains drawn from one sample of a study of blood T cell repertoires in COVID-19. The method was immunoSEQ multiplex PCR; TCRdb's version includes in-frame clones alone and lacks a portion of them. The table includes some 150,000 clones, about 80% detected once. Sequencing used peripheral blood. These TCRs come from a man aged 65 to 85 with acute or convalescent COVID-19. The CDR3 runs from the conserved cysteine through the conserved F or W. The D gene is left open where the match is weak. The size entry is marked missing in some rows and otherwise reads once, few, many or a size class.

15 TRBV28 TRBD1 NA CASSLRQGVINEQFF
14 TRBV5-1 NA NA CASSLGTDGNTIYF
16 TRBV7-8 NA NA CASSLARPGEHYEQYF
14 TRBV3-1/TRBV3-2 TRBD1 few CASSQGTGHREQYF
15 TRBV5-1 TRBD2 NA CASSLSGSGDNEQFF
16 TRBV11-2 TRBD1 NA CASSPRTGSPKETQYF
14 TRBV5-4 TRBD2 few CASSRGLAVYEQYF
14 TRBV3-1/TRBV3-2 NA NA CASSLPGAGYEQYF
14 TRBV2 TRBD1 NA CASINRGLTDTQYF
12 TRBV5-6 NA NA CASNLGGYGYTF
15 TRBV5-1 TRBD1 NA CASSLERGQAYEQYF
16 TRBV9 TRBD1 NA CASSPRPGTGIYGYTF
15 TRBV30 NA NA CAWSLLLEANSPLHF
17 TRBV4-1 TRBD2 NA CASSQPGASGRAGEQFF
15 TRBV5-4 NA NA CASSFTGVPNYGYTF
15 TRBV19 TRBD1 NA CASSISAGGLDEQFF
14 TRBV6-5 NA NA CATGGSEGVYGYTF
16 TRBV2 NA NA CASSALIGSKSETQYF
17 TRBV27 TRBD2 NA CASSTRTSGRVIETQYF
12 TRBV12-3/TRBV12-4 NA NA CASSYQGGTQYF
14 TRBV27 NA NA CASSTAGGRETQYF
14 TRBV7-9 NA NA CASSFGFEDEKLFF
11 TRBV29-1 NA NA CSVDMNTEAFF
11 TRBV6-5 TRBD1 NA CATDRGPEAFF
13 TRBV18 NA NA CASSPKQETPLHF
15 TRBV28 TRBD1 NA CASRLWTGGNSPLHF
15 TRBV5-4 TRBD1 NA CASSFGQEPTETQYF
12 TRBV28 NA NA CASRQGSYEQYF
16 TRBV18 TRBD2 NA CASSTTSGSLPAEQFF